The T cell receptor (beta chain) described here comes from a study of siplizumab effects on memory and regulatory T cells. Study conclusions and caveats: Naive T cells were seemingly more diverse than memory cells, and major contributions to the alloresponse seemed to be made by them. About 75-95% of proliferating CD4+ or CD8+ clones had no assignable naive or memory phenotype.

Unstimulated naive, memory, effector memory and TEMRA subsets were sequenced, and this was done in a few donor pairs. CDR1 and CDR2 (germline): SGHRS, YFSETQ. The length of the CDR3 is 19 residues. The V and J ends lost 3 bases and 1 base, in that order; junction bases with no gene match: 11. With respect to this clone: Its antigen remains unidentified.

Libraries were prepared by immunoSEQ multiplex PCR; TCRdb keeps only in-frame clonotypes and omits some of them. The sample contains around 61,000 clones, over 95% of which appear only once. This clonotype originated in a human donor in good health. V usage is TRBV5-1 and J usage is TRBJ2-2; 11 bases are a match to TRBD2. Sequencing input: naive CD8+ T cells sorted from blood. Here the CDR3 reads CASSSTSGTSGENTGELFF. CDR3 coding DNA: TGCGCCAGCAGCTCAACTTCCGGGACTAGCGGAGAGAACACCGGGGAGCTGTTTTTT.